The present entry profiles one T cell receptor (beta chain) with its context. The data belong to a study of shared clonotypes between healthy human individuals. Sorted-subset replicate PCR reactions contained 150 to 200 ng DNA, corresponding to some 29,000 T cell genomes. Original processing methods: ImmunoSEQ output held junction-only sequences without quality scores, so filtering differed. Clones were sequenced by immunoSEQ multiplex PCR, and TCRdb holds only the in-frame ones, with some missing. V, J and clone size derive from that table, while D and trimming were established from the DNA sequence. Of millions of clones listed, approximately 94% are singletons. The CDR3 extends over 12 amino acids. Trimming took 4 bases from V and 9 from J; bases not matched to a gene: 6. Germline values: CDR1 SQVTM, CDR2 ANQGSEA. Naive-designated CD8 cells lacked CD45RO, were positively enriched for CCR7, and omitted terminally differentiated effector memory CD45RA+ cells.

The origin of this receptor is a man between 18 and 35 years old in good health. Some clones in this sample may be carry-over from other donors' samples. Sequencing used naive CD8+ T cells from PBMCs. The chain employs TRBV29-1 and TRBJ2-1; 7 nucleotides line up with TRBD2. This chain's CDR3 is CSVAGGSIEQFF. CDR3 bases: TGCAGCGTTGCTGGCGGGAGTATTGAGCAGTTCTTC.